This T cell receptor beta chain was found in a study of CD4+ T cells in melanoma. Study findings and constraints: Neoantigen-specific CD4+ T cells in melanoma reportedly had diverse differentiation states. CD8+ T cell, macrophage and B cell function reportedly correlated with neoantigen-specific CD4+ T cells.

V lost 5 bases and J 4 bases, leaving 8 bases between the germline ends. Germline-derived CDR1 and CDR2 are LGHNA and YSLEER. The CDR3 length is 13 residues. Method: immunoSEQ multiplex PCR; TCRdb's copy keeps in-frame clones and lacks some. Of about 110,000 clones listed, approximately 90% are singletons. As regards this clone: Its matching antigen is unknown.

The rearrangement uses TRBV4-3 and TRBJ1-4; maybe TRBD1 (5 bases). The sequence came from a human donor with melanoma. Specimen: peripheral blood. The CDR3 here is CASSGDYNEKLFF. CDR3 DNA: TGCGCCAGCAGCGGGGACTATAATGAAAAACTGTTTTTT.